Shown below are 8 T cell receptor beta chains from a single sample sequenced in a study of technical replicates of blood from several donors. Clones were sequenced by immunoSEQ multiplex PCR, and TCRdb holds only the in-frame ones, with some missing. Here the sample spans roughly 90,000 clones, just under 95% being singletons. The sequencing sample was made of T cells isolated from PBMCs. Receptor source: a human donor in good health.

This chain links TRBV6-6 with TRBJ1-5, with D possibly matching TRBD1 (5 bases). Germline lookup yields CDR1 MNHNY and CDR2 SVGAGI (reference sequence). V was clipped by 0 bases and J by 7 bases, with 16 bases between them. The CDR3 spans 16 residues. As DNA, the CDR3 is TGTGCCAGCAGTTACTCGTCCTCAGGGAATGGCCAGCCCCAGCATTTT. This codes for CASSYSSSGNGQPQHF.

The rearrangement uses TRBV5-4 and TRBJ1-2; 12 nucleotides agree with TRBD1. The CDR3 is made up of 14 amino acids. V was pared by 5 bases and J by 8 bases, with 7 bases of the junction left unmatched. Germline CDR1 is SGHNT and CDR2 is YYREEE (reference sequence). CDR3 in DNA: TGTGCCAGCAGGTTCGGGACAGGGGGCAGCGGCTACACCTTC. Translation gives CASRFGTGGSGYTF. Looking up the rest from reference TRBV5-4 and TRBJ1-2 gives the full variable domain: ETGVTQSPTHLIKTRGQQVTLRCSSQSGHNTVSWYQQALGQGPQFIFQYYREEENGRGNFPPRFSGLQFPNYSSELNVNALELDDSALYLCASRFGTGGSGYTFGSGTRLTVV.

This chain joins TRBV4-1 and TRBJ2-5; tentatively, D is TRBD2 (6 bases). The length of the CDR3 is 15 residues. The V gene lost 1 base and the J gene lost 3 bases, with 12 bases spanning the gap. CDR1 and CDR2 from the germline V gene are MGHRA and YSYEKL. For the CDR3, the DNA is TGCGCCAGCAGCCAAGTAGTCCAGCGGGAAGAGACCCAGTACTTC. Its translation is CASSQVVQREETQYF.

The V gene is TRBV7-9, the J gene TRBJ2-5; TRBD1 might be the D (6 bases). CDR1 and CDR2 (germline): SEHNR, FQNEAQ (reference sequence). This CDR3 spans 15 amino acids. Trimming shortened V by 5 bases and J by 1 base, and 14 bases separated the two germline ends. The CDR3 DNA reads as TGTGCCAGCAGCCCCCCGGACAGCCGCCAAGAGACCCAGTACTTC. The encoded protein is CASSPPDSRQETQYF.

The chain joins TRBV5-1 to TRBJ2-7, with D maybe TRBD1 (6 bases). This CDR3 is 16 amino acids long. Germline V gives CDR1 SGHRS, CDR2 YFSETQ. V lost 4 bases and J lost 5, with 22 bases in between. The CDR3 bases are TGCGCCAGCAGCGCTCCCGGGTCAGGGGATGTCCACGAGCAGTACTTC. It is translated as CASSAPGSGDVHEQYF.

CDR3 in DNA: TGTGCCCGGGACAGCGAGGTGGGCACAGATACGCAGTATTTT. It specifies CARDSEVGTDTQYF. This chain joins TRBV30 and TRBJ2-3; 7 bases map to TRBD1. Germline V lookup: CDR1 GTSNPN, CDR2 SVGIG (reference sequence). The CDR3 consists of 14 residues. V shed 8 bases and J 1 base; nucleotides not matched to a gene: 9.

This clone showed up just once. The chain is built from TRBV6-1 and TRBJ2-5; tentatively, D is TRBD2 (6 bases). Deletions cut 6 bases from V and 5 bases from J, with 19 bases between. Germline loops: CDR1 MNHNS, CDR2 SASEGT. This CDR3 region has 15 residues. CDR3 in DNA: TGTGCCAGCAGGGGGGGAAGTAGGGTCGCGGAGACCCAGTACTTC. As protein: CASRGGSRVAETQYF.

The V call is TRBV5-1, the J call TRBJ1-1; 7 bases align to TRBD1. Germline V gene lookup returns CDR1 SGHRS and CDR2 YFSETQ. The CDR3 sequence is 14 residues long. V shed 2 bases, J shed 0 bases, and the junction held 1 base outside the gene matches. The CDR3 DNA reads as TGCGCCAGCAGCTTCGACAGGGTGAACACTGAAGCTTTCTTT. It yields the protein CASSFDRVNTEAFF. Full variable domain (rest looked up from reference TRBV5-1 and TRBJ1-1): KAGVTQTPRYLIKTRGQQVTLSCSPISGHRSVSWYQQTPGQGLQFLFEYFSETQRNKGNFPGRFSGRQFSNSRSEMNVSTLELGDSALYLCASSFDRVNTEAFFGQGTRLTVV.